The T cell receptor beta chain under discussion was sequenced for a study of blood T cell repertoires in COVID-19. V gave up 2 bases and J gave up 6 bases, with 15 bases separating them. Germline CDR1 and CDR2: MNHEY and SVGEGT. The CDR3 runs to 15 residues. The protocol was immunoSEQ multiplex PCR, while the TCRdb copy is restricted to in-frame clones and leaves out a portion. This sample yields roughly 140,000 clones, of which approximately 86% are seen a single time; about 2.5% belongs to the top ten. V is TRBV6-2 or TRBV6-3 and J is TRBJ2-3; D remains ambiguous. Sequenced sample: peripheral blood. The sequence was collected from a woman aged 65 to 85 with acute or convalescent COVID-19. The chain's CDR3 is CASSYPNSPADTQYF. CDR3 nucleotides: TGTGCCAGCAGTTACCCCAATAGCCCCGCGGATACGCAGTATTTT.